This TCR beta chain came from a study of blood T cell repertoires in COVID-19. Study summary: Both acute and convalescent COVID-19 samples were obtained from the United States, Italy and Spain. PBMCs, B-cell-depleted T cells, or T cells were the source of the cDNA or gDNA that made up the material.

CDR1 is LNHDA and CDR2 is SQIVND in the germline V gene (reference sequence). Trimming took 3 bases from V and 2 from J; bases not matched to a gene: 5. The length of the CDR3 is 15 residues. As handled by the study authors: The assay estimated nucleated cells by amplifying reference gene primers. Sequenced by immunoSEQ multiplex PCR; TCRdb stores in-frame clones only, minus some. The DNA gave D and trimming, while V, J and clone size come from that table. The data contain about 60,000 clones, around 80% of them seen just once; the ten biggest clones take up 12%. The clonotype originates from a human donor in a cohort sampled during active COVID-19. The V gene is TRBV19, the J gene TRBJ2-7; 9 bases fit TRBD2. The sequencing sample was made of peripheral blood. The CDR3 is CASSIGASGTYEQYF. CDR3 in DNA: TGTGCCAGTAGTATCGGGGCTAGCGGGACCTACGAGCAGTACTTC.